This entry lists 4 T cell receptor beta chains sequenced from one sample in a study of shared clonotypes between healthy human individuals. Clones were sequenced by immunoSEQ multiplex PCR, and TCRdb holds only the in-frame ones, with some missing. Of over a million clones detected, just under 99% appear once; the ten largest clones hold approximately 0.38%. The sample was naive CD4+ T cells sorted from blood. Regarding subset: CD45RA+ positively selected. The receptors were gathered from a man aged 25 to 45 in good health.

The V gene is TRBV29-1, the J gene TRBJ2-3; 8 bases align to TRBD2. The ends lost 8 bases at V and 7 bases at J; junction bases unmatched: 11. The CDR3 covers 13 residues. CDR1 SQVTM and CDR2 ANQGSEA come from the germline V gene. The CDR3 spells CSHRESGSYTQYF. The CDR3 coding sequence is TGCAGCCACCGTGAGAGCGGGAGTTATACGCAGTATTTT.

The chain recombines TRBV6-5 with TRBJ2-7, with D maybe TRBD2 (6 bases). Germline V lookup: CDR1 MNHEY, CDR2 SVGAGI. The CDR3 is made up of 14 amino acids. V was cut by 3 bases and J by 2 bases, with 11 bases left in between. The CDR3: CASSYWRGTYEQYF. As DNA, the CDR3 is TGTGCCAGCAGTTATTGGAGGGGAACCTACGAGCAGTACTTC.

V usage is TRBV2 and J usage is TRBJ2-2; D unresolved. Germline values: CDR1 SNHLY, CDR2 FYNNEI. V lost 4 bases to trimming and J lost 6 bases, with 6 bases between them. The CDR3 contains 12 residues. The CDR3 sequence: CASSAGPGELFF. DNA of the CDR3: TGTGCCAGCAGTGCCGGGCCCGGGGAGCTGTTTTTT.

This chain uses TRBV27 with TRBJ2-6; perhaps D is TRBD1 or TRBD2 (5 bases each). Per germline, CDR1 MNHEY and CDR2 SMNVEV (reference sequence). The CDR3 is 17 residues long. Trimming removed 1 base from V and 0 bases from J, with 10 bases in between. The CDR3 nucleotides are TGTGCCAGCAGTTTATGGGGACGGAGCTCTGGGGCCAACGTCCTGACTTTC. It codes for CASSLWGRSSGANVLTF.